This is a list of T cell receptor beta chains from one sample in a study of tumor and adjacent non-tumor tissue in lung cancer. TCRdb ran MiXCR on the multiplex PCR reads and lists one entry per CDR3 protein. Counted here are over 110,000 distinct CDR3 sequences, around 67% occurring once; the ten biggest clones make up about 18%. The sample consisted of lung tumor tissue. These receptors originate from a man aged 55 to 70 with small cell lung cancer. Both conserved end residues are part of each CDR3. Fields, in order: D gene, J gene, V gene, clone size, CDR3 DNA, CDR3 protein. The D gene is left open where the match is weak. Part of the rows lack a size; the others show once, few, many or a class for expanded clones.

>.|TRBJ1-4|TRBV11-2|once
TGTGTCAGCAACTTAGATCGTCAGGGGCTTTCAGAAAAACTGTTTTTT
CVSNLDRQGLSEKLFF
>.|TRBJ1-2|TRBV6-2/TRBV6-3|.
TGTGCCAGCGGGGAGACCTATGGAGGCTACACCTTC
CASGETYGGYTF
>.|TRBJ2-1|TRBV4-1|few
TGCGCCAGCAGTCAAGATCTCCTGCCAGGAGTGGATTACAATGAGCAGTTCTTC
CASSQDLLPGVDYNEQFF
>TRBD1|TRBJ1-2|TRBV20-1|.
TGCAGTGCTATACAGTACAGGGGATTGTCTGGCTACACCTTC
CSAIQYRGLSGYTF
>TRBD2|TRBJ2-2|TRBV4-1|.
TGCGCCAGCAGCTCCCGGACTAGCGGGATGAACACCGGGGGGCTGTTTTTT
CASSSRTSGMNTGGLFF
>.|TRBJ2-7|TRBV11-2|many
TGTGCCAGCAGCTTCCAATACGAGCAGTACTTC
CASSFQYEQYF
>.|TRBJ1-1|TRBV11-2|.
TGTGCCAGCAGCTTATCCAGGAGATACACTGAAGCTATCTTT
CASSLSRRYTEAIF
>TRBD2|TRBJ2-5|TRBV11-3|.
TGTGCCATCAGGGCTGGGGGGGGAGAGACCCAGTACTTC
CAIRAGGGETQYF
>.|TRBJ2-6|TRBV20-1|.
TGCAGTGCCATTCTGGGCGGGTTCTCTGGGGCCAACGTCCTGACTTTC
CSAILGGFSGANVLTF
>.|TRBJ2-5|TRBV29-1|.
TGCAGCGCTAGAACAGGGAGCGGAGAGACCCAGTACTTC
CSARTGSGETQYF
>.|TRBJ2-3|TRBV20-1|once
TGCAGTGCCGCGGGGACCAGGGGTAATCAGCCTCAGTATTTT
CSAAGTRGNQPQYF
>TRBD2|TRBJ2-2|TRBV4-1|few
TGCGCCAGCAGATTGGCGGGACTAGCGGGAGGTAACACCGGGGAGCTGTTTTTT
CASRLAGLAGGNTGELFF
>TRBD2|TRBJ2-1|TRBV11-2|.
TGTGCCAACAGCTACTACACCCGAGGACTAGCGGGAGTCAATGTGCAGTTCTTC
CANSYYTRGLAGVNVQFF
>.|TRBJ2-4|TRBV6-5|many
TGTGCCAGCAGTTACTCGACGGGCACCAAAAACATTCAGTACTTC
CASSYSTGTKNIQYF
>.|TRBJ2-2|TRBV29-1|many
TGCAGCGTTGTGAAGCTATCGAACACCGGGGAGCTGTTTTTT
CSVVKLSNTGELFF
>TRBD1|TRBJ2-1|TRBV5-6|.
TGTGCCAGCAGCTTCATCGGCCGGGACAGGGCAAATGAGCAGTTCTTT
CASSFIGRDRANEQFF
>.|TRBJ1-4|TRBV18|few
TGTGCCAGCTCCCCGACCAACCGGGGGGGAGAAAAACTGTTTTTT
CASSPTNRGGEKLFF
>.|TRBJ1-5|TRBV30|few
TGTGCCTGGAGTATTACCTCATTTCAGCCCCAGCATTTT
CAWSITSFQPQHF
>.|TRBJ2-1|TRBV11-2|.
TGTGCCAGCAGCTTAGCCCGGGCCCGAGGAATCGGTGAGCAGTTCTTC
CASSLARARGIGEQFF
>.|TRBJ2-7|TRBV6-1|many
TGTGCCAGCGTGGTGGCAGGATCCTACGAGCAGTACTTC
CASVVAGSYEQYF
>TRBD1|TRBJ1-2|TRBV19|.
TGTGCCAGTAGTACGACAGGGGAGAGGTTAAGCTATGGCTACACCTTC
CASSTTGERLSYGYTF
>.|TRBJ1-2|TRBV7-9|.
TGTGTCAGCAGCCCACAGGGAGCGGACTATGGCTACACCTTC
CVSSPQGADYGYTF